The 21 T cell receptor beta chains reported below all come from one sample, sequenced in a study of cytomegalovirus exposure and HLA in healthy donors. TCRdb's copy holds only in-frame clones and misses some; the assay was immunoSEQ multiplex PCR. The table records about 140,000 clones, about 86% of them present only once. Sequencing was done on a sample of PBMCs. These receptors originate from a man between 18 and 35 years old in good health and CMV-seronegative.

The gene calls are TRBV6-5 and TRBJ1-1, with 10 bases aligning to TRBD1. Germline CDR1 MNHEY, CDR2 SVGAGI. This CDR3 comprises 15 residues. The ends lost 5 bases at V and 3 bases at J; junction bases unmatched: 6. The CDR3 sequence: CASSKIGTGDTEAFF. The CDR3 bases are TGTGCCAGCAGTAAAATCGGGACAGGGGACACTGAAGCTTTCTTT.

V gene TRBV28 combines with J gene TRBJ1-5, with D possibly matching TRBD1 (6 bases). Trimming stripped 6 bases from V and 7 bases from J, with 19 bases between. This CDR3 has 15 amino acids. Germline V gene lookup returns CDR1 MDHEN and CDR2 SYDVKM. The CDR3 reads CASSLGGRGYQPQHF. The CDR3 DNA reads as TGTGCCAGCAGCCTCGGGGGGCGAGGATACCAGCCCCAGCATTTT.

The chain employs TRBV5-1 and TRBJ2-1; 8 bases map to TRBD2. CDR1 and CDR2 (germline): SGHRS, YFSETQ. V lost 0 bases, J lost 0 bases, and 2 bases stayed unmatched. The CDR3 runs 16 residues. CDR3 sequence: CASSLAGGDSYNEQFF. The CDR3 coding sequence is TGCGCCAGCAGCTTGGCCGGGGGGGACTCCTACAATGAGCAGTTCTTC.

The chain recombines TRBV27 with TRBJ1-1; the D is unclear. The V gene lost 7 bases and the J gene lost 5 bases, with 8 bases spanning the gap. Germline V gene data show CDR1 as MNHEY and CDR2 as SMNVEV (reference sequence). This CDR3 region has 11 residues. This chain's CDR3 is CASISGTEAFF. CDR3 coding DNA: TGTGCCAGCATATCCGGGACTGAAGCTTTCTTT.

V is TRBV5-1 and J is TRBJ2-1, with TRBD1 matching over 8 bases. The CDR3 is 17 residues long. CDR1 is SGHRS, CDR2 YFSETQ, per germline. Trimming at V came to 1 base and at J to 8 bases, leaving 14 bases not matched to a gene. The CDR3 here is CASSLPTSGQGLDEQFF. DNA for the CDR3: TGCGCCAGCAGCTTGCCTACGTCAGGACAGGGTCTCGATGAGCAGTTCTTC.

In this sample, this clone turned up a few times. The DNA for the CDR3 is TGTGCCAGTAGTACCCCGGGACAGGGACAAGAGACCCAGTACTTC. It codes for CASSTPGQGQETQYF. The chain recombines TRBV19 with TRBJ2-5; 9 positions match TRBD1. This CDR3 region has 15 residues. V trimming: 4 bases; J trimming: 2 bases; junction bases outside the gene matches: 5. CDR1 and CDR2 (germline): LNHDA, SQIVND (reference sequence).

The chain has TRBV4-1 and TRBJ2-1; tentatively, D is TRBD2 (7 bases). The ends were cut back, 4 bases at V and 7 bases at J, with 26 bases in the middle. Germline V lookup: CDR1 MGHRA, CDR2 YSYEKL. This CDR3 has 18 amino acids. CDR3 region: CASSPKKGGRIWENEQFF. Written as DNA, the CDR3 is TGCGCCAGCAGCCCCAAAAAGGGGGGGCGCATATGGGAAAATGAGCAGTTCTTC.

The table lists this clone with a count of one. The CDR3 bases are TGTGCCAGTAGTATGTGGGGCCGAAATTACTATGGCTACACCTTC. Its protein is CASSMWGRNYYGYTF. V is TRBV19 and J is TRBJ1-2, with D possibly matching TRBD1 (5 bases). Trimming shortened V by 3 bases and J by 3 bases, and 14 bases separated the two germline ends. This CDR3 has 15 residues. Germline V gene data show CDR1 as LNHDA and CDR2 as SQIVND (reference sequence). Full variable domain (rest looked up from reference TRBV19 and TRBJ1-2): DGGITQSPKYLFRKEGQNVTLSCEQNLNHDAMYWYRQDPGQGLRLIYYSQIVNDFQKGDIAEGYSVSREKKESFPLTVTSAQKNPTAFYLCASSMWGRNYYGYTFGSGTRLTVV.

The rearrangement links TRBV11-2 to TRBJ2-4, with D unclear. V lost 7 bases and J lost 0, with 7 bases in between. This CDR3 comprises 13 residues. The germline V gene encodes CDR1 SGHAT and CDR2 FQNNGV. The DNA for the CDR3 is TGTGCCAGCATGGCGGTAGCCAAAAACATTCAGTACTTC. It yields the protein CASMAVAKNIQYF.

The chain uses TRBV5-6 and TRBJ2-5, with D possibly being TRBD2 (7 bases). This CDR3 spans 15 amino acids. Trimming took 4 bases from V and 4 from J, leaving 17 bases between them. Germline V gene data show CDR1 as SGHDT and CDR2 as YYEEEE. CDR3 in amino acids: CASSPWGGARETQYF. CDR3 nucleotide sequence: TGTGCCAGCAGCCCCTGGGGGGGGGCGCGAGAGACCCAGTACTTC.

This clone was counted between two and nine times. The CDR3 region is CAWSGGITGVNTEAFF. In DNA, the CDR3 is TGTGCCTGGAGTGGCGGGATCACGGGCGTGAACACTGAAGCTTTCTTT. The chain carries TRBV30 and TRBJ1-1, with unresolved D. This CDR3 has 16 residues. Germline lookup yields CDR1 GTSNPN and CDR2 SVGIG (reference sequence). Trimming shortened V by 1 base and J by 0 bases, and 15 bases separated the two germline ends.

The CDR3 loop reads CAISGTSADFAGELFF. The CDR3 nucleotides are TGTGCCATCAGTGGGACTAGCGCGGACTTCGCCGGGGAGCTGTTTTTT. The V gene is TRBV10-3, the J gene TRBJ2-2; 9 bases agree with TRBD2. This CDR3 is 16 amino acids long. Germline V gives CDR1 ENHRY, CDR2 SYGVKD. The V and J ends lost 4 bases and 6 bases, in that order; junction bases with no gene match: 9.

V usage is TRBV2 and J usage is TRBJ1-5; no definite D call. Trimming took 7 bases from V and 7 from J, leaving 17 bases between them. The CDR3 is made up of 14 amino acids. Looked up from germline, CDR1 is SNHLY and CDR2 is FYNNEI. CDR3 DNA: TGTGCCAGCAATAACGGGGTCACGTTCCAGCCCCAGCATTTT. Translation: CASNNGVTFQPQHF.

This clone was counted between two and nine times. This chain joins TRBV14 and TRBJ2-1; maybe TRBD1 (6 bases). Per germline, CDR1 SGHDN and CDR2 FVKESK. Trimming took 4 bases from V and 3 from J, leaving 7 bases between them. The CDR3 contains 13 residues. This CDR3 reads CASSRQVYNEQFF. CDR3 DNA: TGTGCCAGCAGCCGACAGGTCTACAATGAGCAGTTCTTC.

This sequence joins TRBV4-3 and TRBJ2-7; D perhaps matches TRBD2 (7 bases). Germline loops: CDR1 LGHNA, CDR2 YSLEER. Trimming stripped 3 bases from V and 4 bases from J, with 16 bases between. The CDR3 length is 15 residues. CDR3 residues: CASSQGFGGQYEQYF. CDR3 in DNA: TGCGCCAGCAGCCAGGGATTCGGGGGGCAATACGAGCAGTACTTC.

This clone appeared a few times. The chain carries TRBV28 and TRBJ1-4, with 9 bases matching TRBD1. Germline assignment: CDR1 MDHEN and CDR2 SYDVKM. V was pared by 11 bases and J by 0 bases, with 7 bases of the junction left unmatched. There are 15 residues in the CDR3. The CDR3 region is CAARDRGATNEKLFF. The DNA of the CDR3 is TGTGCCGCACGAGACAGGGGGGCAACTAATGAAAAACTGTTTTTT.

The V and J genes are TRBV5-3 and TRBJ1-1, with TRBD1 matching over 8 bases. TRBV5-3 is designated an ORF whose function remains uncertain. This CDR3 is 19 amino acids long. With V trimmed by 6 bases and J by 5 bases, 24 bases remained unmatched. CDR3 sequence: CARTHTRGTGYKKETEAFF. The DNA of the CDR3 is TGTGCCAGAACTCACACTCGGGGGACAGGCTATAAGAAGGAGACTGAAGCTTTCTTT.

V gene TRBV10-3 combines with J gene TRBJ1-4; TRBD1 agrees at 7 bases. The CDR3 is 15 amino acids. After removal of 3 bases from V and 4 bases from J, the junction contained 5 bases not matched to a gene. CDR1 ENHRY and CDR2 SYGVKD come from the germline V gene. CDR3 residues: CAISDPDRFNEKLFF. The CDR3 DNA follows: TGTGCCATCAGTGACCCGGACAGGTTTAATGAAAAACTGTTTTTT.

The gene calls are TRBV5-5 and TRBJ1-3, with D possibly TRBD1 on 5 matching bases. V shed 4 bases and J shed 2 bases, with 19 bases lying between them. This CDR3 has 17 amino acids. Germline V gene sequence: CDR1 SGHKS, CDR2 YYEKEE (reference sequence). CDR3 loop: CASSPAGGTQAGNTIYF. Here the CDR3 DNA reads TGTGCCAGCAGCCCGGCGGGGGGAACTCAAGCTGGAAACACCATATATTTT.

This chain links TRBV25-1 with TRBJ2-3; D may be TRBD1 (6 bases). This CDR3 contains 15 residues. The germline V and J ends were trimmed by 4 bases and 4 bases, with 15 bases remaining between them. Germline CDR1 MGHDK, CDR2 SYGVNS. The chain's CDR3 is CASSVTGPTPDTQYF. CDR3 sequence (DNA): TGTGCCAGCAGTGTCACAGGGCCCACCCCAGATACGCAGTATTTT.

V is TRBV29-1 and J is TRBJ2-4, with a possible D match to TRBD1 (5 bases). Between the trimmed V and J ends, which lost 6 bases and 7 bases, there was a span of 16 bases. CDR1 and CDR2 (germline): SQVTM, ANQGSEA. This CDR3 region has 13 residues. CDR3 nucleotides: TGCAGCGTCCGGACACTTCTAGGGAACATTCAGTACTTC. Encoded protein: CSVRTLLGNIQYF. The entire variable domain, with the rest obtained from reference TRBV29-1 and TRBJ2-4, is as follows: SAVISQKPSRDICQRGTSLTIQCQVDSQVTMMFWYRQQPGQSLTLIATANQGSEATYESGFVIDKFPISRPNLTFSTLTVSNMSPEDSSIYLCSVRTLLGNIQYFGAGTRLSVL.